A single sample is the source of the 9 T cell receptor beta chains below, sequenced in a study of immune characterization of retroperitoneal liposarcoma. TCRdb analysed the PCR reads with MiXCR anew, one entry per CDR3 protein. The sample records about 10,000 distinct CDR3 sequences, 30% to 45% being singletons. Material: tumor tissue. All receptors come from a female donor with retroperitoneal liposarcoma.

The table lists this clonotype with a few counts. This chain uses TRBV7-2 with TRBJ2-5; D gene unclear. This CDR3 spans 15 amino acids. Germline lookup yields CDR1 SGHTA and CDR2 FQGNSA. With 5 bases removed from V and 5 bases from J, the gap between germline ends came to 18 bases. The CDR3 spells CASSPRPGLGETQYF. The DNA of the CDR3 is TGTGCCAGCAGCCCTCGACCCGGGCTTGGGGAGACCCAGTACTTC.

This clonotype was picked up many times. This chain links TRBV7-6 with TRBJ2-5; TRBD2 agrees at 7 bases. Trimming took 3 bases from V and 5 from J; bases not matched to a gene: 12. The CDR3 extends over 16 amino acids. CDR1 and CDR2 (germline): SGHVS, FNYEAQ. In DNA, the CDR3 is TGTGCCAGCAGCTTCGAGGATTGGGGGGGACGGGAGACCCAGTACTTC. It is translated as CASSFEDWGGRETQYF.

The J gene is TRBJ2-3, the V gene TRBV7-3; D remains unclear. The CDR3 is 12 amino acids. The V end was cut by 2 bases, the J end by 5 bases, with 5 bases between. Germline V gene sequence: CDR1 SGHTA, CDR2 FQGTGA. In DNA, the CDR3 is TGTGCCAGCAGCTTAGGGGTAGATACGCAGTATTTT. This encodes CASSLGVDTQYF.

There are a few counts of this clonotype. The genes are TRBV2 and TRBJ2-2, with 9 bases fitting TRBD1. The trim removed 1 base at V and 4 bases at J, leaving 4 bases unmatched. There are 16 residues in the CDR3. The germline CDR1 and CDR2 sequences are SNHLY and FYNNEI. The chain's CDR3 is CASSEVGQGLTGELFF. In DNA, the CDR3 is TGTGCCAGCAGTGAAGTGGGACAGGGCCTCACCGGGGAGCTGTTTTTT.

This clonotype was picked up many times. The chain combines TRBV12-3 or TRBV12-4 with TRBJ2-3, with D perhaps being TRBD1 or TRBD2 (7 bases each). This CDR3 is 13 amino acids long. Trimming pared 5 bases from V and 9 bases from J, leaving 15 bases between. The CDR3 nucleotides read TGTGCCAGCAGTGGGGCCAGGGGGGGGACGCAGTATTTT. It translates to CASSGARGGTQYF.

The chain links TRBV6-6 to TRBJ2-5; D could derive from TRBD1 or TRBD2 (6 bases each). This CDR3 spans 14 amino acids. With 5 bases removed from V and 0 bases from J, the gap between germline ends came to 10 bases. The germline gives CDR1 MNHNY, CDR2 SVGAGI (reference sequence). CDR3: CASSNGGHQETQYF. The CDR3 DNA reads TGTGCCAGCAGTAACGGGGGCCACCAAGAGACCCAGTACTTC.

This chain links TRBV24-1 with TRBJ1-5, with a weak D call TRBD1 (5 bases). V was pared by 3 bases and J by 4 bases, with 9 bases between. Germline-derived CDR1 and CDR2 are KGHDR and SFDVKD. The CDR3 has 14 amino acids. The CDR3, as DNA: TGTGCCACCAGTGATGACAGACTTAATCAGCCCCAGCATTTT. Protein product: CATSDDRLNQPQHF.

This clonotype was detected a few times. The rearrangement uses TRBV27 and TRBJ2-5; 8 nucleotides align to TRBD1. With V trimmed by 4 bases and J by 11 bases, 9 bases remained unmatched. The CDR3 loop spans 13 amino acids. Per germline, CDR1 MNHEY and CDR2 SMNVEV (reference sequence). The CDR3 nucleotides are TGTGCCAGCAGTTCAAGACAGGGGACCGGGCAGTACTTC. Its protein product is CASSSRQGTGQYF.

With respect to this clonotype: Being one base from a much bigger clone, this may be a read error. The rearrangement links TRBV11-2 to TRBJ2-1; perhaps TRBD1 as D (6 bases). V lost 6 bases and J lost 10, with 22 bases in between. Per germline, CDR1 SGHAT and CDR2 FQNNGV. CDR3 size: 15 residues. CDR3 DNA sequence: TGTGCCAGCAGACCCACTGGACAGCCGGCCTACGAGCAGTTCTTC. This encodes CASRPTGQPAYEQFF.